This T cell receptor (beta chain) was documented in a study of cytomegalovirus exposure and HLA in healthy donors. The CDR3 contains 14 residues. After removal of 5 bases from V and 8 bases from J, the junction contained 9 bases not matched to a gene. Germline CDR1 SGDLS, CDR2 YYNGEE. Study-level results: HLA-A and HLA-B allele assignments for most subjects were reportedly predicted accurately using TCR beta sequences.

The PCR was carried out with 60 Vbeta primers and 13 Jbeta primers. Produced via immunoSEQ multiplex PCR; TCRdb's table is partial and in-frame only. The sample holds 150,000 to 200,000 clones, roughly an eighth seen once. In this sample, this clone turned up a few times. Its target is unknown. The sample comprised PBMCs. This chain links TRBV9 with TRBJ1-2; 10 bases are shared with TRBD1. This clonotype originated in a man in his forties or fifties in good health and CMV-seropositive. Here the CDR3 reads CASSRQGASLGYTF. The CDR3 DNA sequence: TGTGCCAGCAGTCGACAGGGGGCGAGCTTAGGCTACACCTTC.